The clone carrying this TCR beta chain appeared a single time. This CDR3 spans 13 amino acids. The V end lost 0 bases, the J end lost 3 bases, and 0 bases lay between the germline ends. In germline, CDR1 is MNHEY, CDR2 SMNVEV (reference sequence). This sample is part of a study of T cell repertoires in MIS-A myocarditis. Measured with immunoSEQ multiplex PCR; TCRdb has only the in-frame clones, and not every one. The sample shows 5,500 to 8,000 clones, 78% of them seen only once. Sequenced sample: right inferior lung lobe tissue obtained at autopsy. The sequence was obtained from a young man with fulminant myocarditis from multisystem inflammatory syndrome in adults (MIS-A) after COVID-19. The rearrangement links TRBV27 to TRBJ2-6; D uncertain. Here the CDR3 reads CASSLSGANVLTF. The CDR3 nucleotides are TGTGCCAGCAGTTTATCTGGGGCCAACGTCCTGACTTTC.